One TCR beta chain is described in this entry. This sample was included in a study of control samples from healthy donors and cancer patients. The table came from immunoSEQ multiplex PCR; TCRdb's copy has only in-frame clones and leaves some out. The table lists 100,000 or so clones, approximately 90% of them singletons. The CDR3 length is 15 residues. Germline trimming cut 5 bases from V and 14 bases from J; bases unmatched to any gene: 15. Germline V gene data show CDR1 as LNHDA and CDR2 as SQIVND (reference sequence). The V call is TRBV19, the J call TRBJ1-6; TRBD1 matches 7 bases. Material: blood. This clonotype was sampled from a woman aged 18 to 35 in good health. The DNA for the CDR3 is TGTGCCAGTAGTCCGCGGACAGGAGGGGGCCCATCCCTCCACTTT. Translated: CASSPRTGGGPSLHF.